This T cell receptor (beta chain) is drawn from a study of post-analysis software for immune sequencing data. In the study overall: As for disease course, relapsing-remitting, secondary progressive and progressive-relapsing multiple sclerosis were all included.

TCR beta cDNA libraries included unique molecular identifiers. Each batch of 1 to 10 million T cells produced roughly 0.5 million cDNA molecules. TCRdb re-analysed the PCR reads in MiXCR, keeping a single row per CDR3 protein. The sample shows roughly 400,000 distinct CDR3 sequences, approximately 37% of them seen only once. This CDR3 region has 16 residues. From germline, CDR1 is SGHAT and CDR2 FQNNGV. V trimming: 2 bases; J trimming: 2 bases; junction bases outside the gene matches: 8. Turning to this clonotype: What it binds is unknown.

Study-wide points: Batch-matched samples strongly co-clustered by F measure. Included in a set of about 5 TRBV segments more frequent in patients than controls were TRBV5-6, TRBV5-1 and TRBV20-1.

The chain employs TRBV11-2 and TRBJ2-5; TRBD2 aligns across 7 bases. This sequence originates from a girl aged 2-9 years with multiple sclerosis. Sequenced material: blood. DNA of the CDR3: TGTGCCAGCAGCTTAAGGCCAGGGACTACTCAAGAGACCCAGTACTTC. Translating gives CASSLRPGTTQETQYF. Combining the CDR3 with reference TRBV11-2 and TRBJ2-5 gives the whole variable domain EAGVAQSPRYKIIEKRQSVAFWCNPISGHATLYWYQQILGQGPKLLIQFQNNGVVDDSQLPKDRFSAERLKGVDSTLKIQPAKLEDSAVYLCASSLRPGTTQETQYFGPGTRLLVL.